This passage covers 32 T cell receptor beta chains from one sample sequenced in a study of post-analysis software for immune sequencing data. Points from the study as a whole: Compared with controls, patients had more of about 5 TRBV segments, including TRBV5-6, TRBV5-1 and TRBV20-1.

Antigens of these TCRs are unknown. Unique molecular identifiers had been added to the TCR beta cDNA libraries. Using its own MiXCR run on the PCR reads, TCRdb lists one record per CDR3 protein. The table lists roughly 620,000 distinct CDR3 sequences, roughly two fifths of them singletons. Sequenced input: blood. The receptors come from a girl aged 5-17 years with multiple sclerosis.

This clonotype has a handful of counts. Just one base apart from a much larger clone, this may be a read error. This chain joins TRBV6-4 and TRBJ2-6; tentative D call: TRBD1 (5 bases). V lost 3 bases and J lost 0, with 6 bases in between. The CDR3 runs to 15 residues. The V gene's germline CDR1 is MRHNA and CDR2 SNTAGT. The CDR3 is CASSDDSSGANVLTF. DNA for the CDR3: TGTGCCAGCAGTGATGACAGCTCTGGGGCCAACGTCCTGACTTTC.

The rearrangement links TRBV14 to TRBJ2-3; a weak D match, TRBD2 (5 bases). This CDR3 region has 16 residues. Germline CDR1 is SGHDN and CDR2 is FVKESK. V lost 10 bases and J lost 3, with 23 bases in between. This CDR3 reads CATERGGAAGTDTQYF. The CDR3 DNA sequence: TGTGCCACCGAGCGAGGAGGAGCGGCCGGGACAGATACGCAGTATTTT.

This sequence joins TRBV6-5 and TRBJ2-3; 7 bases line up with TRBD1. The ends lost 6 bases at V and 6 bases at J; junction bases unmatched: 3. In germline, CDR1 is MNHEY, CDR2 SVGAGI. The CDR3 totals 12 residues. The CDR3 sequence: CASRTGYDTQYF. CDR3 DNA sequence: TGTGCCAGCAGGACAGGGTATGATACGCAGTATTTT.

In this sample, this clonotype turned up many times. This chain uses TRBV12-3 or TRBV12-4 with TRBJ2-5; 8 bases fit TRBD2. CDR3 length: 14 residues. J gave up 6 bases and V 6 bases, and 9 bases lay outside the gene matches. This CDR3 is CASRTTSASQTQYF. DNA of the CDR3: TGTGCCAGCAGGACGACTAGCGCGTCGCAGACCCAGTACTTC.

CDR3 nucleotide sequence: TGTGCCAGCACACCCCTAGCGGGGGGCCGTACAGATACGCAGTATTTT. Translated, it gives CASTPLAGGRTDTQYF. The chain is built from TRBV7-2 and TRBJ2-3, with TRBD2 identical over 11 bases. The CDR3 is 16 residues long. V lost 7 bases to trimming and J lost 3 bases; unmatched junction nucleotides: 9. Germline CDR1 SGHTA, CDR2 FQGNSA.

CDR3 in DNA: TGTGCCAGCAGCCCCGCCGGCGGGAGGGCCGGGGATGAGCAGTTCTTC. This translates into CASSPAGGRAGDEQFF. The chain is built from TRBV21-1 and TRBJ2-1; TRBD2, as called in the table, went unchecked against the DNA. TRBV21-1 is shown as a pseudogene. This CDR3 is built from 16 residues.

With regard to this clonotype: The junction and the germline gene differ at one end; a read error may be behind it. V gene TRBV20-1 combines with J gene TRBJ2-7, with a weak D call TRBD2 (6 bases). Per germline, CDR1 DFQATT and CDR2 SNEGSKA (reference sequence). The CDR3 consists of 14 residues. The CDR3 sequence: CGARPWDLSYEQYF. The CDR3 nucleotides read TGCGGTGCTAGGCCCTGGGACTTATCCTACGAGCAGTACTTC.

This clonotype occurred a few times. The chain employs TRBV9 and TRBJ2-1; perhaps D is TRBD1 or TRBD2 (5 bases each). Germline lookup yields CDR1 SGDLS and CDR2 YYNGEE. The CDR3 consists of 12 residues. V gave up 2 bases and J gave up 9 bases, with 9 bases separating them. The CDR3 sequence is CASSVRDGEQFF. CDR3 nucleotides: TGTGCCAGCAGCGTCAGGGACGGTGAGCAGTTCTTC.

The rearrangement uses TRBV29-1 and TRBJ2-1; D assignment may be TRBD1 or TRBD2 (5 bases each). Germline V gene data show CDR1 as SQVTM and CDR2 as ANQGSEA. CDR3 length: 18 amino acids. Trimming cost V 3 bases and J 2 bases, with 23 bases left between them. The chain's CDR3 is CSVEDLRGGLAAYNEQFF. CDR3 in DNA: TGCAGCGTTGAGGACCTGAGGGGTGGGCTAGCCGCCTACAATGAGCAGTTCTTC.

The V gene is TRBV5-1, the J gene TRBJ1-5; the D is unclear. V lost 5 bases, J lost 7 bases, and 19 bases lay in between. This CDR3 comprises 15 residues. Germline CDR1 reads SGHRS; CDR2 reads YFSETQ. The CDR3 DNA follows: TGCGCCAGCAGAGTAACGGACGGCCCTCAGCAGCCCCAGCATTTT. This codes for CASRVTDGPQQPQHF.

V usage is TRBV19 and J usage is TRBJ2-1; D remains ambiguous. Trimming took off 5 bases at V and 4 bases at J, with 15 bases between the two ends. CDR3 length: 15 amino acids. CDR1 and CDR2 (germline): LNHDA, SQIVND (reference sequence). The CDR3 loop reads CASSGMGYIYNEQFF. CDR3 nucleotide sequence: TGTGCCAGTAGTGGGATGGGCTACATATACAATGAGCAGTTCTTC.

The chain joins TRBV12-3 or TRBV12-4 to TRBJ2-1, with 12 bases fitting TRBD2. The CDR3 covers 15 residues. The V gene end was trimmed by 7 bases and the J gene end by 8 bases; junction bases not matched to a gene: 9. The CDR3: CASKPGLAGLHEQFF. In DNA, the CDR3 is TGTGCCAGCAAACCGGGACTAGCGGGTTTGCATGAGCAGTTCTTC.

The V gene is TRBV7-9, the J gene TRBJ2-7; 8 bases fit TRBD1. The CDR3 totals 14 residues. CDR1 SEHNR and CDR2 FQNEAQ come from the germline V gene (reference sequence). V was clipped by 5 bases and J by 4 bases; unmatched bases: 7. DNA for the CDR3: TGTGCCAGCAGCCAGACAGGGGTGAGATACGAGCAGTACTTC. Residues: CASSQTGVRYEQYF.

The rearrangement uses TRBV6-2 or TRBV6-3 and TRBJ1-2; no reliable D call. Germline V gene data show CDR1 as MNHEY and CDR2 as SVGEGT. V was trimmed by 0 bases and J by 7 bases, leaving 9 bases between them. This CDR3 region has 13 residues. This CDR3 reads CASSYSSGRGYTF. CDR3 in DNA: TGTGCCAGCAGTTACTCGTCGGGCCGTGGCTACACCTTC.

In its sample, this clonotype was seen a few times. CDR3 coding DNA: TGCGCCAGCAGCTTGGGAAGTGAAGCTTTCTTT. Protein product: CASSLGSEAFF. The V and J genes are TRBV5-1 and TRBJ1-1; D unclear. CDR3 length: 11 amino acids. Germline assignment: CDR1 SGHRS and CDR2 YFSETQ. Between the trimmed V and J ends, which lost 0 bases and 7 bases, there was a span of 4 bases.

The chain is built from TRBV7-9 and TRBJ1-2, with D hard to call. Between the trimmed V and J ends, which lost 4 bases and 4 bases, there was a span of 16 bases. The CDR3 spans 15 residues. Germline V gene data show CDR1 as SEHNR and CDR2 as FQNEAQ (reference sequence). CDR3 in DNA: TGTGCCAGCAGCTCCTCGAGGAGGGTCAGCTATGGCTACACCTTC. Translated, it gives CASSSSRRVSYGYTF.

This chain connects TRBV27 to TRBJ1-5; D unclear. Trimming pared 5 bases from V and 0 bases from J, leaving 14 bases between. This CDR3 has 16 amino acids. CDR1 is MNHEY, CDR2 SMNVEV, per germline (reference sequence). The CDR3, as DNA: TGTGCCAGCAGTGCGTCTCGGACGGCTAGCAATCAGCCCCAGCATTTT. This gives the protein CASSASRTASNQPQHF.

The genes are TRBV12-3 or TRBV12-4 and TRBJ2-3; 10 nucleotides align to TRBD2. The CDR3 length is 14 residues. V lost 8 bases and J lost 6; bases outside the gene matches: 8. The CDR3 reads CASASSGRADTQYF. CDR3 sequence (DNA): TGTGCCAGCGCCTCGAGCGGGAGGGCGGATACGCAGTATTTT.

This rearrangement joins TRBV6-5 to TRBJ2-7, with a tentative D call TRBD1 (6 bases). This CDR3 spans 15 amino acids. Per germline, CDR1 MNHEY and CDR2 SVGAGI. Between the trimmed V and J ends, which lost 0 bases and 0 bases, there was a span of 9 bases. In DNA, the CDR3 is TGTGCCAGCAGTTACTCCCAGGGGCCCTCCTACGAGCAGTACTTC. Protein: CASSYSQGPSYEQYF.

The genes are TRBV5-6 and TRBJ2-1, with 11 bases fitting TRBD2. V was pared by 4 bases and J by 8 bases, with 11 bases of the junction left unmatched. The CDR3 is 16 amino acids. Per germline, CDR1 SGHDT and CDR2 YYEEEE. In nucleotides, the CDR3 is TGTGCCAGCAGCGTACCGGGACTAGCGGTCGAGGATGAGCAGTTCTTC. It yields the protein CASSVPGLAVEDEQFF.

The CDR3 region has the DNA TGTGCCAGCAGGGATGCGGGGGGAGAGTACGAGCAGTACTTC. This codes for CASRDAGGEYEQYF. This chain uses TRBV12-3 or TRBV12-4 with TRBJ2-7; TRBD2 aligns across 8 bases. The CDR3 is 14 residues long. The V gene end was trimmed by 6 bases and the J gene end by 4 bases; junction bases not matched to a gene: 8.

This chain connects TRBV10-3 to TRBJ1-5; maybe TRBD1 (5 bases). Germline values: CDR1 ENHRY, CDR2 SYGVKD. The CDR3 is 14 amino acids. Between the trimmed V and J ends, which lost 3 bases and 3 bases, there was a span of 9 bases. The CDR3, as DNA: TGTGCCATCAGTGACGGGGCCTACAATCAGCCCCAGCATTTT. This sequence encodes CAISDGAYNQPQHF.

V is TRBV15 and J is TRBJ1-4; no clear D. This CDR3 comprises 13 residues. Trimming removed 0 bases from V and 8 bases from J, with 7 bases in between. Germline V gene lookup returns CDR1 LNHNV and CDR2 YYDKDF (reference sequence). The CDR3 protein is CATSRDIGEKLFF. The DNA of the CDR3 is TGTGCCACCAGCAGAGACATTGGGGAAAAACTGTTTTTT.

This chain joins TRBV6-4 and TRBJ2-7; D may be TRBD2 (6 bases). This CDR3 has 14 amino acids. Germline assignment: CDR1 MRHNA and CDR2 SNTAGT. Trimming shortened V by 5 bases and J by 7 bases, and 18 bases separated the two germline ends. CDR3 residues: CASSRTGDKTEQYF. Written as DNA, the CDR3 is TGTGCCAGCAGTAGAACGGGGGATAAAACGGAGCAGTACTTC.

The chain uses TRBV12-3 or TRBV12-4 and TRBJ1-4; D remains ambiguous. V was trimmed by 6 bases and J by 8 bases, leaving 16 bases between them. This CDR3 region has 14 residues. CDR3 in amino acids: CASSLEAGSEKLFF. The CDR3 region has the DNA TGTGCCAGCAGCCTAGAGGCTGGATCGGAAAAACTGTTTTTT.

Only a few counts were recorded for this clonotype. CDR3 region: CASSSQQGVTGYTF. CDR3 in DNA: TGTGCCAGCAGCTCCCAACAGGGGGTTACTGGCTACACCTTC. This chain links TRBV7-2 with TRBJ1-2; 8 nucleotides align to TRBD1. The J segment lost 7 bases and the V segment lost 4 bases, leaving 8 bases of the junction unmatched. Germline CDR1 and CDR2: SGHTA and FQGNSA. The CDR3 sequence is 14 residues long.

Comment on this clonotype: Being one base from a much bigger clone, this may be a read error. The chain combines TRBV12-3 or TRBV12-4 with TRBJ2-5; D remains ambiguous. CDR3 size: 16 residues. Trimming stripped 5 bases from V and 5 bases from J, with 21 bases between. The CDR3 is CASSPEAFLQWETQYF. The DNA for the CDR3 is TGTGCCAGCAGTCCAGAGGCGTTCCTACAATGGGAGACCCAGTACTTC.

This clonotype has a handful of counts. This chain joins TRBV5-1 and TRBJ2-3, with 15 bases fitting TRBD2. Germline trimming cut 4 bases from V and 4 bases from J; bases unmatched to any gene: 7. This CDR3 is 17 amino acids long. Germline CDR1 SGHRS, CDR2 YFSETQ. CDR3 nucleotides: TGCGCCAGCAGCCCAAGGACTAGCGGGAGGGCTCCAGATACGCAGTATTTT. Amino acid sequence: CASSPRTSGRAPDTQYF.

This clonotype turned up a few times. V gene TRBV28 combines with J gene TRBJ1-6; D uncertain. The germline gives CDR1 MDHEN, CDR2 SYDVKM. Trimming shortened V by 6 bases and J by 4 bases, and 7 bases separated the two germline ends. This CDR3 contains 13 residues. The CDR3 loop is CASSQPYNSPLHF. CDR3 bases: TGTGCCAGCAGCCAGCCTTATAATTCACCCCTCCACTTT.

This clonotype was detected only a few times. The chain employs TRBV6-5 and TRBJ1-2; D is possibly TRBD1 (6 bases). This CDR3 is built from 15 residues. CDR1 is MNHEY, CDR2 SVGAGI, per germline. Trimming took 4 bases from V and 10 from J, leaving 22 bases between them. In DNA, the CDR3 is TGTGCCAGCAGTTCACCCCTACAGGGATTCTTTGCCTACACCTTC. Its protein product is CASSSPLQGFFAYTF.

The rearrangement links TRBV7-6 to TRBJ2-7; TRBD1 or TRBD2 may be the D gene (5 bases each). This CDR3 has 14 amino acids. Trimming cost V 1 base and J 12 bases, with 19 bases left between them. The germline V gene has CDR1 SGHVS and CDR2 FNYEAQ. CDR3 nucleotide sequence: TGTGCCAGCAGCTTAGGGGGGAGTGGGGACGTCAGGTACTTC. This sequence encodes CASSLGGSGDVRYF.

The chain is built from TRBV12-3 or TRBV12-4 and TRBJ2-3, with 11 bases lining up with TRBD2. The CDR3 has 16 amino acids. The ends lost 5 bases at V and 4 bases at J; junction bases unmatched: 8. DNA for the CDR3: TGTGCCAGCAGTCCCTATAGCGGGGGGGCCTCAGATACGCAGTATTTT. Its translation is CASSPYSGGASDTQYF.